The rows below give T cell receptor beta chains drawn from one sample of a study of blood T cell repertoires in COVID-19. Generated by immunoSEQ multiplex PCR, the TCRdb table keeps only in-frame clones and is missing some. The data show about 370,000 clones, more than 70% seen once. Input material: peripheral blood. These receptors all come from a woman aged 25 to 39 with COVID-19, enrolled during active disease. The CDR3 runs from the conserved cysteine through the conserved F or W. Fields, in order: V gene, clone size, D gene, CDR3 length, J gene, CDR3 DNA, CDR3 protein. The D gene is left open where the match is weak. Size tells how often a clone was seen (once, few, many) or the class of an expanded clone, and some rows leave it out.

TRBV6-6	NA	TRBD1	14	TRBJ1-3	TGTGCCAGCAGAGAGGGGGCTAGTGGAAACACCATATATTTT	CASREGASGNTIYF
TRBV6-2/TRBV6-3	NA	NA	18	TRBJ1-5	TGTGCCAGCAGTTCCCACCTCTGGGGGCCTAAGGGCAATCAGCCCCAGCATTTT	CASSSHLWGPKGNQPQHF
TRBV5-6	NA	TRBD1	15	TRBJ1-1	TGTGCCAGCAGCTTCCGGACAGGGGGAGACACTGAAGCTTTCTTT	CASSFRTGGDTEAFF
TRBV27	NA	NA	13	TRBJ2-3	TGTGCCAGCAGTTTAGCGATGGCAGATACGCAGTATTTT	CASSLAMADTQYF
TRBV6-5	NA	NA	14	TRBJ1-2	TGTGCCAGCACCCTCTCCGGGGGGGCAGGAGGCTACACCTTC	CASTLSGGAGGYTF
TRBV20-1	NA	NA	14	TRBJ1-2	TGCAGTGCTAGTGGGCAGGGGCCCCCCTATGGCTACACCTTC	CSASGQGPPYGYTF
TRBV11-2	NA	TRBD2	15	TRBJ2-5	TGTGCCAGCAGCTTAGATTCTAGCGGGGGGGAGACCCAGTACTTC	CASSLDSSGGETQYF
TRBV6-6	NA	NA	13	TRBJ1-1	TGTGCCAGCAGGATCACAGGGAACACTGAAGCTTTCTTT	CASRITGNTEAFF
TRBV7-8	NA	NA	18	TRBJ1-6	TGTGCCAGCAGCTCAATAGAAGCAGGGTCGGCCTATAATTCACCCCTCCACTTT	CASSSIEAGSAYNSPLHF
TRBV11-3	NA	NA	15	TRBJ1-1	TGTGCCAGCAGCTTAGGGGCGATTAAGGAAACTGAAGCTTTCTTT	CASSLGAIKETEAFF
TRBV19	NA	TRBD2	16	TRBJ2-1	TGTGCCAGTAGTAAGGGACTAGCGGGGGCCCCTCCTTGGGTGTTCTTC	CASSKGLAGAPPWVFF
TRBV7-8	NA	NA	14	TRBJ1-1	TGTGCCAGCAGCTTACCCAGGGGGAACACTGAAGCTTTCTTT	CASSLPRGNTEAFF
TRBV15	few	TRBD1	14	TRBJ1-1	TGTGCCGCCCGACAGGGGGCGAGGAACACTGAAGCTTTCTTT	CAARQGARNTEAFF
TRBV7-8	NA	TRBD1	14	TRBJ1-1	TGTGCCAGCAGCTCCGACAGGGAGAACACTGAAGCTTTCTTT	CASSSDRENTEAFF
TRBV28	NA	TRBD1	16	TRBJ1-4	TGTGCCAGCAGGAGACAGGGGTTAGGAACTAATGAAAAACTGTTTTTT	CASRRQGLGTNEKLFF
TRBV6-1	NA	TRBD2	15	TRBJ2-1	TGTGCCAGCAGTGAAGGACTAGCGGTTCCGTATGAGCAGTTCTTC	CASSEGLAVPYEQFF
TRBV12-5	NA	NA	15	TRBJ1-2	TGTGCTAGTGGTTTTCACCGGGGTACTAACTATGGCTACACCTTC	CASGFHRGTNYGYTF
TRBV24-1	once	NA	15	TRBJ2-2	TGTGCCACCAGTGAGGGGCAGGCGAACACCGGGGAGCTGTTTTTT	CATSEGQANTGELFF
TRBV4-3	NA	TRBD2	18	TRBJ2-1	TGCGCCAGCAGCCAAGATACGCGACTAGCGGGGGCCCACAATGAGCAGTTCTTC	CASSQDTRLAGAHNEQFF
TRBV9	NA	NA	14	TRBJ2-1	TGTGCCAGCAGCCCTCTGCGGGAAAGGAATGAGCAGTTCTTC	CASSPLRERNEQFF
TRBV11-2	NA	TRBD1	18	TRBJ2-2	TGTGCCAGCAGCCGATTGTCCGGACAGGGGAGGGGGAGCGGGGAGCTGTTTTTT	CASSRLSGQGRGSGELFF
TRBV7-9	NA	TRBD2	16	TRBJ2-1	TGTGCCAGCAGCGGCACCTCTAGCGGGCTATACAATGAGCAGTTCTTC	CASSGTSSGLYNEQFF
TRBV19	NA	NA	16	TRBJ2-3	TGTGCCAGTAGTATGCCAACAGGGTGGGGCACAGATACGCAGTATTTT	CASSMPTGWGTDTQYF
TRBV28	NA	TRBD1	12	TRBJ1-4	TGTGCCAGCAGTTTCCGGGACAGGGTTCAGTTTTTT	CASSFRDRVQFF
TRBV11-3	once	NA	11	TRBJ2-3	TGTGCCAGCATAGGCACAGATACGCAGTATTTT	CASIGTDTQYF
TRBV18	NA	TRBD1	14	TRBJ1-2	TGTGCCAGCTCACCAGGACAGGCTCTCTATGGCTACACCTTC	CASSPGQALYGYTF
TRBV7-2	NA	NA	14	TRBJ1-2	TGTGCCAGCAGCTTAGTAAAGGGGCCCTATGGCTACACCTTC	CASSLVKGPYGYTF
TRBV6-5	NA	TRBD1	12	TRBJ1-2	TGTGCCAGCAGTCGGACAGGGGGCGGCTACACCTTC	CASSRTGGGYTF
TRBV3-1/TRBV3-2	NA	TRBD1	15	TRBJ1-2	TGTGCCAGCAGCCAAGGAATCACAGGGGACTATGGCTACACCTTC	CASSQGITGDYGYTF
TRBV18	NA	TRBD1	17	TRBJ2-7	TGTGCCAGCTCACCGGGTCTACTAACAGGGGGCTCCTACGAGCAGTACTTC	CASSPGLLTGGSYEQYF
TRBV18	NA	NA	16	TRBJ2-3	TGTGCCAGCTCCCTGTTGGGGAGGGGGAGCACAGATACGCAGTATTTT	CASSLLGRGSTDTQYF
TRBV2	NA	NA	12	TRBJ1-1	TGTGCCAGCAGTGATTGGGCAGTTGAAGCTTTCTTT	CASSDWAVEAFF